This passage covers 20 T cell receptor beta chains from one sample sequenced in a study of blood T cell repertoires in COVID-19. Profiled with immunoSEQ multiplex PCR; TCRdb holds only in-frame clones, not every one. Of about 100,000 clones detected, roughly nine tenths appear once; the ten largest clones hold around 2.1%. The sequencing input was peripheral blood. All receptors derive from a man aged 45-60 years with active COVID-19.

This rearrangement joins TRBV7-9 to TRBJ2-1, with a possible D match to TRBD1 (5 bases). Germline CDR1 reads SEHNR; CDR2 reads FQNEAQ (reference sequence). V shed 0 bases and J shed 2 bases, with 11 bases lying between them. This CDR3 is 16 amino acids long. The CDR3 DNA follows: TGTGCCAGCAGCTTAGCGTTCCCAGGGACCTACAATGAGCAGTTCTTC. This codes for CASSLAFPGTYNEQFF.

This clone occurred once. The rearrangement links TRBV29-1 to TRBJ2-5; 9 bases match TRBD1. From germline, CDR1 is SQVTM and CDR2 ANQGSEA. V gave up 4 bases and J gave up 5 bases; unmatched junction bases: 2. CDR3 length equals 12 residues. Written as DNA, the CDR3 is TGCAGCGTTGCTGACAGGGGGGAGACCCAGTACTTC. Its translation: CSVADRGETQYF. The complete variable domain, with remaining parts taken from reference TRBV29-1 and TRBJ2-5, reads SAVISQKPSRDICQRGTSLTIQCQVDSQVTMMFWYRQQPGQSLTLIATANQGSEATYESGFVIDKFPISRPNLTFSTLTVSNMSPEDSSIYLCSVADRGETQYFGPGTRLLVL.

The chain is built from TRBV29-1 and TRBJ2-2; tentatively, D is TRBD1 (6 bases). The germline V gene has CDR1 SQVTM and CDR2 ANQGSEA. This CDR3 has 14 residues. Trimming took off 3 bases at V and 3 bases at J, with 11 bases between the two ends. CDR3 loop: CSVDLGGHTGELFF. In DNA, the CDR3 is TGCAGCGTTGATCTTGGGGGCCACACCGGGGAGCTGTTTTTT.

The chain employs TRBV15 and TRBJ2-1; 14 bases are shared with TRBD2. Losses at the gene ends were 2 bases for V and 9 bases for J; bases not matched to a gene: 6. The CDR3 has 16 residues. The germline V gene has CDR1 LNHNV and CDR2 YYDKDF (reference sequence). Here the CDR3 reads CATSRYGLAGGGEQFF. The CDR3 nucleotides are TGTGCCACCAGCAGATATGGACTAGCGGGAGGAGGTGAGCAGTTCTTC.

The chain recombines TRBV4-2 with TRBJ1-3, with D maybe TRBD1 (5 bases). Trimming removed 0 bases at V and 4 bases at J, with 13 bases between. The CDR3 sequence is 16 residues long. Per germline, CDR1 LGHNA and CDR2 YNFKEQ. The CDR3: CASSQDTPGVGNTIYF. The CDR3, as DNA: TGTGCCAGCAGCCAAGATACCCCGGGGGTGGGAAACACCATATATTTT.

The chain combines TRBV5-4 with TRBJ1-1; D unclear. The CDR3 is 15 amino acids. Germline V gene data show CDR1 as SGHNT and CDR2 as YYREEE (reference sequence). V gave up 0 bases and J gave up 0 bases, with 9 bases separating them. The CDR3 sequence is CASSLAGSLNTEAFF. For the CDR3, the DNA is TGTGCCAGCAGCTTGGCAGGCAGTTTGAACACTGAAGCTTTCTTT.

The gene calls are TRBV9 and TRBJ1-2; possible D gene TRBD1, 5 bases. This CDR3 comprises 13 residues. Trimming cost V 0 bases and J 6 bases, with 9 bases left between them. Germline lookup yields CDR1 SGDLS and CDR2 YYNGEE. For the CDR3, the DNA is TGTGCCAGCAGCGTAGGGCCGGGGGATGGCTACACCTTC. As protein: CASSVGPGDGYTF.

The V and J genes are TRBV19 and TRBJ1-5, with 9 positions matching TRBD1. Trimming took 8 bases from V and 2 from J; bases not matched to a gene: 4. CDR3 length: 14 amino acids. Germline CDR1 is LNHDA and CDR2 is SQIVND (reference sequence). The CDR3 loop reads CASSRTGGNQPQHF. The CDR3 nucleotides are TGTGCCAGTTCCCGGACAGGGGGCAATCAGCCCCAGCATTTT.

This chain joins TRBV7-7 and TRBJ2-1; TRBD2 matches at 7 bases. Germline V gives CDR1 SSHAT, CDR2 FNYEAQ (reference sequence). With 4 bases clipped from V and 3 bases from J, the junction kept 6 bases outside the gene matches. This CDR3 contains 15 residues. The CDR3 sequence: CASSSVPSGYNEQFF. DNA of the CDR3: TGTGCCAGCAGCTCGGTGCCTAGCGGCTACAATGAGCAGTTCTTC.

This clone is a singleton in its sample. The chain links TRBV5-1 to TRBJ1-4; TRBD1 matches 7 bases. V gave up 4 bases and J gave up 2 bases; unmatched junction bases: 8. The CDR3 runs 16 residues. CDR1 is SGHRS, CDR2 YFSETQ, per germline. The CDR3 reads CASSPLTGRTNEKLFF. CDR3 sequence (DNA): TGCGCCAGCAGCCCCCTGACAGGGAGGACTAATGAAAAACTGTTTTTT. The variable domain in full, with the rest retrieved from reference TRBV5-1 and TRBJ1-4, is KAGVTQTPRYLIKTRGQQVTLSCSPISGHRSVSWYQQTPGQGLQFLFEYFSETQRNKGNFPGRFSGRQFSNSRSEMNVSTLELGDSALYLCASSPLTGRTNEKLFFGSGTQLSVL.

In this sample, this clone turned up once. J is TRBJ1-2 and V is TRBV5-4; 7 bases map to TRBD1. In germline, CDR1 is SGHNT, CDR2 YYREEE (reference sequence). V dropped 2 bases and J dropped 5; count of bases not matched to a gene: 3. The CDR3 contains 13 residues. CDR3 residues: CASSFGRGYGYTF. The CDR3 DNA is TGTGCCAGCAGCTTTGGCAGGGGGTATGGCTACACCTTC.

The table lists this clone with a count of one. The gene calls are TRBV9 and TRBJ2-3, with D perhaps TRBD1 (5 bases). The V gene's germline CDR1 is SGDLS and CDR2 YYNGEE. The V end was cut by 1 base, the J end by 3 bases, with 9 bases between. The CDR3 sequence is 14 residues long. The CDR3 coding sequence is TGTGCCAGCAGCGTATCAGGGTCGACAGATACGCAGTATTTT. Translation gives CASSVSGSTDTQYF.

The chain combines TRBV5-6 with TRBJ1-2, with 10 bases fitting TRBD1. This CDR3 is built from 16 residues. With 0 bases clipped from V and 4 bases from J, the junction kept 6 bases outside the gene matches. From germline, CDR1 is SGHDT and CDR2 YYEEEE. The CDR3 sequence: CASSLETGGIAYGYTF. The CDR3, as DNA: TGTGCCAGCAGCTTGGAGACAGGGGGCATCGCCTATGGCTACACCTTC. Filled out from reference TRBV5-6 and TRBJ1-2, the complete variable domain reads DAGVTQSPTHLIKTRGQQVTLRCSPKSGHDTVSWYQQALGQGPQFIFQYYEEEERQRGNFPDRFSGHQFPNYSSELNVNALLLGDSALYLCASSLETGGIAYGYTFGSGTRLTVV.

J is TRBJ1-2 and V is TRBV7-9; 7 bases match TRBD1. CDR1 and CDR2 (germline): SEHNR, FQNEAQ (reference sequence). The CDR3 has 13 residues. Trimming at V came to 6 bases and at J to 6 bases, leaving 7 bases not matched to a gene. In DNA form, the CDR3 reads TGTGCCAGCAGTTTTGGGACAGAGAATGGCTACACCTTC. It codes for CASSFGTENGYTF.

This chain's CDR3 is CASSLEGTGGAPLHF. As DNA, the CDR3 is TGTGCCAGCAGCTTAGAAGGGACAGGGGGCGCACCCCTCCACTTT. This sequence joins TRBV11-2 and TRBJ1-6; 12 bases line up with TRBD1. CDR1 and CDR2 from the germline V gene are SGHAT and FQNNGV. With V trimmed by 0 bases and J by 11 bases, 2 bases remained unmatched. CDR3 length: 15 residues. The variable domain in full, with the rest retrieved from reference TRBV11-2 and TRBJ1-6, is EAGVAQSPRYKIIEKRQSVAFWCNPISGHATLYWYQQILGQGPKLLIQFQNNGVVDDSQLPKDRFSAERLKGVDSTLKIQPAKLEDSAVYLCASSLEGTGGAPLHFGNGTRLTVT.

This clone was observed a handful of times. V and J are TRBV5-1 and TRBJ2-3; TRBD2 matches 13 bases. CDR1 and CDR2 from the germline V gene are SGHRS and YFSETQ. Germline trimming cut 2 bases from V and 3 bases from J; bases unmatched to any gene: 9. This CDR3 region has 18 residues. The CDR3 sequence is CASSLLAGGTSVTDTQYF. CDR3 in DNA: TGCGCCAGCAGCTTACTAGCGGGAGGGACTTCAGTGACAGATACGCAGTATTTT.

This chain uses TRBV15 with TRBJ1-2; D remains unclear. From germline, CDR1 is LNHNV and CDR2 YYDKDF (reference sequence). V was cut by 1 base and J by 3 bases, with 9 bases left in between. This CDR3 comprises 14 residues. CDR3 DNA: TGTGCCACCAGCAGAGTTCTGGAGGACTATGGCTACACCTTC. It is translated as CATSRVLEDYGYTF.

This clone appeared once. The chain has TRBV4-1 and TRBJ1-2; perhaps TRBD1 as D (5 bases). CDR1 is MGHRA and CDR2 is YSYEKL in the germline V gene. The CDR3 is 17 residues long. V was shortened by 1 base and J by 6 bases, with 21 bases between the two germline ends. In nucleotides, the CDR3 is TGCGCCAGCAGCCAAGCGGTGGGGAACCCAGGACACCATGGCTACACCTTC. Amino acids: CASSQAVGNPGHHGYTF.

Concerning this clone itself: This sample includes further DNA sequences coding for the same CDR3. The rearrangement uses TRBV2 and TRBJ1-2; 12 bases agree with TRBD1. V lost 6 bases to trimming and J lost 2 bases; unmatched junction nucleotides: 7. The CDR3 is made up of 16 amino acids. The germline V gene has CDR1 SNHLY and CDR2 FYNNEI. DNA for the CDR3: TGTGCCAGCAGCGAGGGACAGGGGGCAATAAACTATGGCTACACCTTC. Translating gives CASSEGQGAINYGYTF.

J is TRBJ2-1 and V is TRBV5-8, with D tentatively TRBD2 (6 bases). V was pared by 4 bases and J by 7 bases, with 21 bases between. CDR1 SGHTS and CDR2 YDEGEE come from the germline V gene. CDR3 size: 16 residues. The CDR3 DNA reads as TGTGCCAGCAGCCCAACGGGGGTGCCCCAGGCGAATGAGCAGTTCTTC. Amino acid sequence: CASSPTGVPQANEQFF.